Reported below is one T cell receptor (beta chain). Its antigen remains unknown. This specimen belongs to a study of graft-versus-host responses after intestinal transplantation. Study at large: Those transplanted obtained multivisceral, liver-intestinal, or isolated intestinal grafts. Whole-study findings and limits: Subjects displaying graft-donor T cell macrochimerism possessed elevated graft-versus-host to host-versus-graft clonal ratios inside allografts. Peak circulating GvH clone levels were associated with early post-transplant HvG declines.

Clones were sequenced by immunoSEQ multiplex PCR, and TCRdb holds only the in-frame ones, with some missing. This repertoire shows tens of thousands of clones, under 95% found once; its top ten account for around 2.5%. The germline V and J ends were trimmed by 1 base and 3 bases, with 8 bases remaining between them. From germline, CDR1 is SGHTS and CDR2 YDEGEE. This CDR3 is built from 13 residues. The sample consisted of PBMCs, taken roughly 120 days after intestinal transplantation. This clonotype was obtained from a human patient who received an intestinal transplant, so some T cells may come from the graft donor. This chain joins TRBV5-8 and TRBJ2-7, with D hard to call. CDR3 coding DNA: TGTGCCAGCAGCTTGTCCCCCAGCTACGAGCAGTACTTC. This codes for CASSLSPSYEQYF.